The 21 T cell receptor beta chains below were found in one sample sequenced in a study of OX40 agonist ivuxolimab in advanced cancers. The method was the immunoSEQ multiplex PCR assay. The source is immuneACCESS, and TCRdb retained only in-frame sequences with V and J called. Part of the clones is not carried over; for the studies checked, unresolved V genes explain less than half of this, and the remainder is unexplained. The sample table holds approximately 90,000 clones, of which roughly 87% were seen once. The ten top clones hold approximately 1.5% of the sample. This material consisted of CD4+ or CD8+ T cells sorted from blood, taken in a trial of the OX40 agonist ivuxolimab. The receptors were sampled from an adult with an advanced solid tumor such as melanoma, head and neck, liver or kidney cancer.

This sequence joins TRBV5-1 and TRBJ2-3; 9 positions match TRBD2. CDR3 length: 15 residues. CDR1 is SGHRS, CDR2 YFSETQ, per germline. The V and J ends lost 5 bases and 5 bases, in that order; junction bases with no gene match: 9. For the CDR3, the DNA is TGCGCCAGCAGAGGAAGCGGGAGGAGGGAAGATACGCAGTATTTT. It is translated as CASRGSGRREDTQYF.

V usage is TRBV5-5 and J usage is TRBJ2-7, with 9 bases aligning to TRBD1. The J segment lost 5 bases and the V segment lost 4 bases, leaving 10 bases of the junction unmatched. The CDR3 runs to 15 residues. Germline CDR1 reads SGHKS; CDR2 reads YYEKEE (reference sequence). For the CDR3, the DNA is TGTGCCAGCAGCCCCTCCTGGGACAGGGTAAACGAGCAGTACTTC. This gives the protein CASSPSWDRVNEQYF.

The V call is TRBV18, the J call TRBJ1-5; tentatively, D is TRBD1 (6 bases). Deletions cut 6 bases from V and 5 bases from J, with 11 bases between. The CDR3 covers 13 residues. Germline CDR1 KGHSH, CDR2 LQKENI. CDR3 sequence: CASSQGSDQPQHF. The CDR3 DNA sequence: TGTGCCAGCTCCCAGGGGTCCGATCAGCCCCAGCATTTT. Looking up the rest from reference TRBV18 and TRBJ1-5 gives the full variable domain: NAGVMQNPRHLVRRRGQEARLRCSPMKGHSHVYWYRQLPEEGLKFMVYLQKENIIDESGMPKERFSAEFPKEGPSILRIQQVVRGDSAAYFCASSQGSDQPQHFGDGTRLSIL.

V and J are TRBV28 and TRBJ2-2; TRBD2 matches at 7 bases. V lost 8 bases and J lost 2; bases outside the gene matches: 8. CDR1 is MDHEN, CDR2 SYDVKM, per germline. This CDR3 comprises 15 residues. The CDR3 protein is CASRPRTRNTGELFF. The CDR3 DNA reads TGTGCCAGCCGACCCAGGACTAGAAACACCGGGGAGCTGTTTTTT.

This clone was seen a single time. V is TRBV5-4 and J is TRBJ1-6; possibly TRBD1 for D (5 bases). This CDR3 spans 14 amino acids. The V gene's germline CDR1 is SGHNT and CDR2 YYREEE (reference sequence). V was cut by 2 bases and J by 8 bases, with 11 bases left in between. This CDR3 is CASSFGAMDSPLHF. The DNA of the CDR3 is TGTGCCAGCAGCTTTGGGGCGATGGATTCACCCCTCCACTTT. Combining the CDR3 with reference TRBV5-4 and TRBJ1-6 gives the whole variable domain ETGVTQSPTHLIKTRGQQVTLRCSSQSGHNTVSWYQQALGQGPQFIFQYYREEENGRGNFPPRFSGLQFPNYSSELNVNALELDDSALYLCASSFGAMDSPLHFGNGTRLTVT.

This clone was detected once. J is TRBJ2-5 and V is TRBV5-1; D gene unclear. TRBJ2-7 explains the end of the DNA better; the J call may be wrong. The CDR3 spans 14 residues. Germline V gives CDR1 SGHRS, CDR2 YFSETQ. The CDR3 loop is CASRTAFNSYEQYF. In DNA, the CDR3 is TGCGCCAGTCGGACCGCTTTTAACTCCTACGAGCAGTACTTC.

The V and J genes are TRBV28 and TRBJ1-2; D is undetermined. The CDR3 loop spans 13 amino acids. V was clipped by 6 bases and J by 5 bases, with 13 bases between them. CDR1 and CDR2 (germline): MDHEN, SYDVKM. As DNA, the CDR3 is TGTGCCAGCAGGCTATTCGGGGAGTATGGCTACACCTTC. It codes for CASRLFGEYGYTF.

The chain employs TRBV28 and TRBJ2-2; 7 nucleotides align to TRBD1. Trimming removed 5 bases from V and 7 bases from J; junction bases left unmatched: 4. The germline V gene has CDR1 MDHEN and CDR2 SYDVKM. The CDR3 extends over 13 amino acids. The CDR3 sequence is CASSPPGGGELFF. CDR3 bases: TGTGCCAGCAGTCCCCCAGGGGGCGGGGAGCTGTTTTTT.

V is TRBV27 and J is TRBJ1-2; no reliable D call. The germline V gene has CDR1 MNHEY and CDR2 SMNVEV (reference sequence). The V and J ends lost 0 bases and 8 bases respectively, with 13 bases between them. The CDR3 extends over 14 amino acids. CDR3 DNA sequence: TGTGCCAGCAGTTTATCCCGGGATTCGGGAGGCTACACCTTC. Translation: CASSLSRDSGGYTF.

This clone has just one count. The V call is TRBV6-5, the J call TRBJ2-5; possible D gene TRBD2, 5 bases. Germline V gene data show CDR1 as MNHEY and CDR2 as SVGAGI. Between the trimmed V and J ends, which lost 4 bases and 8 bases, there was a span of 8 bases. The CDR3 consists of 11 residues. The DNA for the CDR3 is TGTGCCAGCAGTTCGGACTTTACCCAGTACTTC. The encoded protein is CASSSDFTQYF.

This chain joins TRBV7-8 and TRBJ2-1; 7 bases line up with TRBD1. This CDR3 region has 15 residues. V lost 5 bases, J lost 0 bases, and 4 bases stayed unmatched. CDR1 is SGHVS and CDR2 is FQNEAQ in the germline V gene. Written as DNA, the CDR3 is TGTGCCAGCAGCCGGGACAGTGTCTCCTACAATGAGCAGTTCTTC. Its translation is CASSRDSVSYNEQFF.

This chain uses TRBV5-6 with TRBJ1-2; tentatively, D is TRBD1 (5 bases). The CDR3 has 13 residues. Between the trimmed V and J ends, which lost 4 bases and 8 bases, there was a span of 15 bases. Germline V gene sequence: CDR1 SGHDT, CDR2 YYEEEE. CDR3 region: CASSPDSRRGYTF. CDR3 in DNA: TGTGCCAGCAGCCCCGACAGCCGCCGGGGCTACACCTTC.

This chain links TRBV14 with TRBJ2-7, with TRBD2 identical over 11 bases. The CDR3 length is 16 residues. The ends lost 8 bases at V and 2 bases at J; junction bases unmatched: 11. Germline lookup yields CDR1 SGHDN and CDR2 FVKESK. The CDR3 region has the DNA TGTGCCAGCGGACTAGCGGGCACCGTGTTACCCTACGAGCAGTACTTC. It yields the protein CASGLAGTVLPYEQYF.

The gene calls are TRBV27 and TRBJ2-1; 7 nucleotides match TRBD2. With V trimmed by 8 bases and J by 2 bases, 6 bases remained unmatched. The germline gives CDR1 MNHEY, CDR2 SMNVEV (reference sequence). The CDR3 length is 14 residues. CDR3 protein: CASGGRSPYNEQFF. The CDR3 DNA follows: TGTGCCAGCGGCGGGAGAAGCCCCTACAATGAGCAGTTCTTC.

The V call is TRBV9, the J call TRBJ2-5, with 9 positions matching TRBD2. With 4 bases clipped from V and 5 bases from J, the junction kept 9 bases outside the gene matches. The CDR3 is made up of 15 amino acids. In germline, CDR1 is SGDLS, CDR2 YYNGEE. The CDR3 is CASSLGLAGRETQYF. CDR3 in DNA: TGTGCCAGCAGCCTGGGACTAGCAGGACGTGAGACCCAGTACTTC.

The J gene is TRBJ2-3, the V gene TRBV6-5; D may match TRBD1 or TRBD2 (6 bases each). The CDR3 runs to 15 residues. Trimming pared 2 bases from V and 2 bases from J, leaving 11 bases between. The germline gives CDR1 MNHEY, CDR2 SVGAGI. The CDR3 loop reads CASSYRGLVTDTQYF. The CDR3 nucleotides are TGTGCCAGCAGTTACCGGGGGCTGGTCACAGATACGCAGTATTTT.

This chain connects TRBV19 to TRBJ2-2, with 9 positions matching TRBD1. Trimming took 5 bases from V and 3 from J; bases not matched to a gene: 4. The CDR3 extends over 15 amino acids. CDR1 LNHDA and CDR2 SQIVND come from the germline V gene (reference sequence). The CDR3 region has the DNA TGTGCCAGTAGTCCGCGGACAGGGGACACCGGGGAGCTGTTTTTT. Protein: CASSPRTGDTGELFF. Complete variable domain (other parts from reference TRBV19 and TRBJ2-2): DGGITQSPKYLFRKEGQNVTLSCEQNLNHDAMYWYRQDPGQGLRLIYYSQIVNDFQKGDIAEGYSVSREKKESFPLTVTSAQKNPTAFYLCASSPRTGDTGELFFGEGSRLTVL.

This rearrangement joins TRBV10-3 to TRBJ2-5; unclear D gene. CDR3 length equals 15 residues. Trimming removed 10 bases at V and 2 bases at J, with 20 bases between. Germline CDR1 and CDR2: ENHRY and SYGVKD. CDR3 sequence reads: CATSQAPSLQETQYF. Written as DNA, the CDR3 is TGTGCCACCTCCCAGGCCCCCTCCCTTCAAGAGACCCAGTACTTC.

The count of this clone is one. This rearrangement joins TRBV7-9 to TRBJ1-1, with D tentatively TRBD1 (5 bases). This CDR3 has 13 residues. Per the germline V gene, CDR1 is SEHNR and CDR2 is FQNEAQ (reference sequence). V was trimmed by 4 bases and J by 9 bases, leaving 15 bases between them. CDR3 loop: CASSSQTDIQAFF. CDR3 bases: TGTGCCAGCAGCTCCCAGACAGACATACAAGCTTTCTTT.

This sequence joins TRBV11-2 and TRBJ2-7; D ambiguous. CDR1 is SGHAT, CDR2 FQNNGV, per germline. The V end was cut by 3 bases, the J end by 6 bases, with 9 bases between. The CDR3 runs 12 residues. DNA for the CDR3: TGTGCCAGCAGCTTTACAATGGTCGAGCAGTACTTC. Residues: CASSFTMVEQYF.

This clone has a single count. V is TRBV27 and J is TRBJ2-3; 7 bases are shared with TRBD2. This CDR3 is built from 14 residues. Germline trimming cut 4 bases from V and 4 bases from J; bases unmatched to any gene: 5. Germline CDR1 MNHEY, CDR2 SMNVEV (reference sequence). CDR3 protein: CASSSGLVADTQYF. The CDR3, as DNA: TGTGCCAGCAGTTCAGGACTAGTAGCAGATACGCAGTATTTT.